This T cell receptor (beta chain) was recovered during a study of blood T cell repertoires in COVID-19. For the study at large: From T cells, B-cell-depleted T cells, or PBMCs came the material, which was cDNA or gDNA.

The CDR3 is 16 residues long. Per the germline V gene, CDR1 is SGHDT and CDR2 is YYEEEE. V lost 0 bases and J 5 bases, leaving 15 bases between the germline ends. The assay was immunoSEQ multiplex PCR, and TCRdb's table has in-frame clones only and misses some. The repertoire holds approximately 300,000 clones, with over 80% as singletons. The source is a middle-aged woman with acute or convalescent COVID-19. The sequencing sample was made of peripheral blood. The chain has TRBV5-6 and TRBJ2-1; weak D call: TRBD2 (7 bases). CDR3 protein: CASSLALRGPHNEQFF. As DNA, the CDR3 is TGTGCCAGCAGCTTGGCCTTGCGGGGGCCACACAATGAGCAGTTCTTC. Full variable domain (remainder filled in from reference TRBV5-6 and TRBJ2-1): DAGVTQSPTHLIKTRGQQVTLRCSPKSGHDTVSWYQQALGQGPQFIFQYYEEEERQRGNFPDRFSGHQFPNYSSELNVNALLLGDSALYLCASSLALRGPHNEQFFGPGTRLTVL.